This passage covers 13 T cell receptor beta chains from one sample sequenced in a study of shared clonotypes between healthy human individuals. The assay was immunoSEQ multiplex PCR, and TCRdb's table has in-frame clones only and misses some. The sample lists over 2 million clones, roughly 92% occurring once. Material: naive CD4+ T cells from PBMCs. The subset denotes: CD45RA+ positively selected. The receptors derive from a man aged 18 to 29 in good health. Some clones in this sample may be carry-over from other donors' samples.

This sequence joins TRBV7-9 and TRBJ2-1; TRBD1 might be the D (6 bases). Germline V gene data show CDR1 as SEHNR and CDR2 as FQNEAQ (reference sequence). V was clipped by 1 base and J by 2 bases, with 9 bases between them. The CDR3 sequence is 15 residues long. CDR3 nucleotides: TGTGCCAGCAGCTTAGGTAACAGGGCCTACAATGAGCAGTTCTTC. Protein: CASSLGNRAYNEQFF.

The rearrangement joins TRBV28 to TRBJ1-3; D is ambiguous. The CDR3 has 15 amino acids. The ends were cut back, 6 bases at V and 0 bases at J, with 12 bases in the middle. Germline V lookup: CDR1 MDHEN, CDR2 SYDVKM. CDR3 DNA: TGTGCCAGCAGCTCCGTTTGGGTCTCTGGAAACACCATATATTTT. Encoded protein: CASSSVWVSGNTIYF.

Notes on this clone: Other DNA sequences in the same sample also yield this CDR3. V is TRBV6-6 and J is TRBJ2-3; D possibly corresponds to TRBD2 (6 bases). Looked up from germline, CDR1 is MNHNY and CDR2 is SVGAGI (reference sequence). Trimming stripped 6 bases from V and 0 bases from J, with 10 bases between. This CDR3 is 14 amino acids long. The CDR3 region is CASRVGGSTDTQYF. DNA for the CDR3: TGTGCCAGCAGGGTGGGGGGAAGCACAGATACGCAGTATTTT.

The genes are TRBV29-1 and TRBJ1-2; D gene ambiguous. CDR3 size: 13 residues. V was pared by 1 base and J by 3 bases, with 9 bases between. Germline values: CDR1 SQVTM, CDR2 ANQGSEA. The CDR3 sequence is CSVEVSDHYGYTF. The CDR3 DNA is TGCAGCGTTGAAGTGTCGGACCACTATGGCTACACCTTC.

The chain employs TRBV29-1 and TRBJ2-1; no definite D call. Germline assignment: CDR1 SQVTM and CDR2 ANQGSEA. This CDR3 contains 12 residues. The ends were cut back, 4 bases at V and 4 bases at J, with 8 bases in the middle. CDR3: CSVATDYNEQFF. The CDR3 coding sequence is TGCAGCGTTGCGACGGATTACAATGAGCAGTTCTTC.

This chain links TRBV28 with TRBJ1-1; D remains unclear. Trimming pared 2 bases from V and 4 bases from J, leaving 8 bases between. CDR3 length: 13 amino acids. Germline loops: CDR1 MDHEN, CDR2 SYDVKM. CDR3 DNA sequence: TGTGCCAGCAGTTTAGCGGGGATCACTGAAGCTTTCTTT. Translated: CASSLAGITEAFF.

The chain employs TRBV28 and TRBJ2-7, with 9 nucleotides matching TRBD1. The trim removed 7 bases at V and 0 bases at J, leaving 4 bases unmatched. CDR1 and CDR2 (germline): MDHEN, SYDVKM. The CDR3 covers 14 residues. For the CDR3, the DNA is TGTGCCAGCATGGGACAGGGCCCCTCCTACGAGCAGTACTTC. It translates to CASMGQGPSYEQYF. Filled out from reference TRBV28 and TRBJ2-7, the complete variable domain reads DVKVTQSSRYLVKRTGEKVFLECVQDMDHENMFWYRQDPGLGLRLIYFSYDVKMKEKGDIPEGYSVSREKKERFSLILESASTNQTSMYLCASMGQGPSYEQYFGPGTRLTVT.

V and J are TRBV27 and TRBJ2-7; TRBD2 aligns across 7 bases. The junction had 11 bases not matched to a gene; V was cut back by 6 bases and J by 3 bases. The CDR3 sequence is 15 residues long. The germline CDR1 and CDR2 sequences are MNHEY and SMNVEV (reference sequence). The CDR3 DNA reads TGTGCCAGCAGGAAAAGTCAGGGAGGGAACTACGAGCAGTACTTC. Translating it yields CASRKSQGGNYEQYF.

CDR3 sequence (DNA): TGTGCCAGCAGCACGGGCTCTGGAAACACCATATATTTT. Amino acid sequence: CASSTGSGNTIYF. This chain uses TRBV27 with TRBJ1-3; no reliable D call. The germline V gene encodes CDR1 MNHEY and CDR2 SMNVEV (reference sequence). The CDR3 is 13 residues long. Deletions cut 6 bases from V and 0 bases from J, with 6 bases between.

V and J are TRBV6-5 and TRBJ2-1, with 7 bases lining up with TRBD1. Germline V gene sequence: CDR1 MNHEY, CDR2 SVGAGI. V lost 6 bases to trimming and J lost 9 bases; unmatched junction nucleotides: 14. The CDR3 has 15 amino acids. The CDR3 sequence: CASSLGTVRPGEQFF. The CDR3 coding sequence is TGTGCCAGCAGCCTAGGGACAGTAAGACCGGGTGAGCAGTTCTTC.

The CDR3 DNA is TGTGCCACCCGGAGCGATAGCAATCAGCCCCAGCATTTT. Residues: CATRSDSNQPQHF. V is TRBV28 and J is TRBJ1-5; no definite D call. The germline V gene has CDR1 MDHEN and CDR2 SYDVKM. The CDR3 length is 13 residues. Trimming took off 10 bases at V and 0 bases at J, with 10 bases between the two ends.

V is TRBV19 and J is TRBJ1-1; no reliable D call. Per germline, CDR1 LNHDA and CDR2 SQIVND (reference sequence). V was shortened by 1 base and J by 0 bases, with 12 bases between the two germline ends. CDR3 size: 16 residues. This CDR3 reads CASSIGFSTMNTEAFF. For the CDR3, the DNA is TGTGCCAGTAGTATAGGATTCAGCACCATGAACACTGAAGCTTTCTTT.

This chain connects TRBV5-1 to TRBJ1-2, with D possibly matching TRBD1 (6 bases). Germline V gene data show CDR1 as SGHRS and CDR2 as YFSETQ. This CDR3 region has 15 residues. V was shortened by 9 bases and J by 4 bases, with 22 bases between the two germline ends. CDR3 region: CATHPLGGTTYGYTF. DNA for the CDR3: TGCGCCACCCACCCGTTGGGGGGGACAACCTATGGCTACACCTTC.